This TCR beta chain was recovered during a study of vaccination effects on CD4 cells after COVID-19. To note about this clone: Its antigen is not known.

Under the ViraFEST assay, PBMC were stimulated with viral peptide pools so that antigen-specific CD4+ T cells expanded. Sequencing was performed afterwards. The culture ran for about eleven days before CD4+ T cells were isolated. The culture medium for about 2 million PBMC per well included about 9 IU/ml IL-2 and roughly 10 ug/ml peptides. Half the medium was swapped for IL-2 medium on days 3 and 7. The CDR3 spans 14 residues. Trimming cost V 2 bases and J 8 bases; bases outside gene matches: 7. The germline V gene encodes CDR1 KGHDR and CDR2 SFDVKD. Notes on the study in general: Common cold coronaviruses were cross-recognized by only 1 of 255 vaccine-induced clones in healthy vaccinees.

Sequencing used immunoSEQ multiplex PCR; TCRdb keeps in-frame clones, though not all of them. The sample shows 70,000 to 95,000 clones, around 70% of them seen only once. The sequence was collected from a human donor who received a COVID-19 vaccine. Source: CD4+ T cells from PBMCs cultured with HCoV-229E spike peptides, taken before COVID-19 vaccination. The V gene is TRBV24-1, the J gene TRBJ1-1, with 7 bases lining up with TRBD1. The CDR3: CATSDSRQGQEAFF. The CDR3 DNA reads as TGTGCCACCAGTGATTCCAGACAGGGCCAGGAAGCTTTCTTT.